These 15 T cell receptor beta chains were all obtained from the same sample, sequenced in a study of PD-L1 blockade in urothelial cancer. This table comes from immunoSEQ multiplex PCR, and its TCRdb copy is limited to in-frame clones, with some not included. The data hold 58,000 or so clones, with roughly 79% observed a single time. The time point here: pretreatment peripheral blood. The sample was PBMCs, taken around atezolizumab (anti-PD-L1) treatment. All receptors come from a man in his 70s with urothelial cancer.

V gene TRBV5-1 combines with J gene TRBJ2-7, with 12 nucleotides matching TRBD2. Germline V lookup: CDR1 SGHRS, CDR2 YFSETQ. The CDR3 loop spans 14 amino acids. The V segment lost 5 bases and the J segment 6 bases; nucleotides outside the gene matches: 6. This chain's CDR3 is CASRSTSGSLEQYF. CDR3 bases: TGCGCCAGCAGATCGACTAGCGGGAGTCTCGAGCAGTACTTC.

This clone was found a few times. This sequence joins TRBV7-2 and TRBJ2-2; D call uncertain. V was cut by 5 bases and J by 4 bases, with 5 bases left in between. CDR1 and CDR2 from the germline V gene are SGHTA and FQGNSA. This CDR3 contains 12 residues. The CDR3 coding sequence is TGTGCCAGCAGCCAGGTCACCGGGGAGCTGTTTTTT. Residues: CASSQVTGELFF.

This chain connects TRBV14 to TRBJ2-7; 7 bases agree with TRBD1. Trimming took 1 base from V and 13 from J; bases not matched to a gene: 7. From germline, CDR1 is SGHDN and CDR2 FVKESK. CDR3 length: 12 residues. The CDR3 protein is CASSQGDRVSYF. DNA for the CDR3: TGTGCCAGCAGCCAAGGAGACAGGGTGTCATACTTC.

The chain has TRBV10-3 and TRBJ1-5; D ambiguous. Germline loops: CDR1 ENHRY, CDR2 SYGVKD. The CDR3 length is 11 residues. Trimming removed 5 bases from V and 5 bases from J, with 4 bases in between. The CDR3 sequence is CAISPDQPQHF. In DNA form, the CDR3 reads TGTGCCATCAGTCCGGATCAGCCCCAGCATTTT.

The V gene is TRBV14, the J gene TRBJ2-5; 11 nucleotides agree with TRBD2. The germline CDR1 and CDR2 sequences are SGHDN and FVKESK. The CDR3 extends over 17 amino acids. The ends lost 5 bases at V and 5 bases at J; junction bases unmatched: 13. CDR3 in amino acids: CASSANILAGVWETQYF. DNA of the CDR3: TGTGCCAGCAGCGCCAACATACTAGCGGGAGTATGGGAGACCCAGTACTTC.

The CDR3 spells CASSFEINTEAFF. The CDR3 DNA reads TGTGCCAGCAGTTTTGAGATTAACACTGAAGCTTTCTTT. The chain joins TRBV6-4 to TRBJ1-1; D unclear. The germline V gene has CDR1 MRHNA and CDR2 SNTAGT. Trimming left V 5 bases short and J 2 bases short, with 9 bases between. This CDR3 region has 13 residues.

The V call is TRBV27, the J call TRBJ2-3; 10 nucleotides agree with TRBD2. The V segment lost 0 bases and the J segment 6 bases; nucleotides outside the gene matches: 3. The CDR3 is made up of 15 amino acids. The germline gives CDR1 MNHEY, CDR2 SMNVEV (reference sequence). Here the CDR3 reads CASSLSPSGSDTQYF. The CDR3 DNA reads TGTGCCAGCAGTTTATCGCCTAGCGGGAGCGATACGCAGTATTTT.

This sequence joins TRBV7-2 and TRBJ2-4; a weak D match, TRBD1 (6 bases). V was cut by 3 bases and J by 6 bases, with 12 bases left in between. The CDR3 extends over 14 amino acids. Germline CDR1 is SGHTA and CDR2 is FQGNSA. Written as DNA, the CDR3 is TGTGCCAGCAGCTTTGTGCCCAGGGGAAACATTCAGTACTTC. This gives the protein CASSFVPRGNIQYF.

This chain links TRBV10-1 with TRBJ2-5; D may be TRBD2 (6 bases). V was clipped by 5 bases and J by 0 bases, with 13 bases between them. This CDR3 contains 15 residues. The germline CDR1 and CDR2 sequences are WNHNN and SYGVQD (reference sequence). The CDR3: CASSRSGGDQETQYF. The CDR3 DNA sequence: TGCGCCAGCAGTAGGTCCGGAGGGGACCAAGAGACCCAGTACTTC.

The CDR3 nucleotides read TGTGCCAGTACCCCCGGGACAGGGGGTTCCTACGAGCAGTACTTC. It codes for CASTPGTGGSYEQYF. The rearrangement links TRBV19 to TRBJ2-7, with TRBD1 matching 11 bases. Trimming at V came to 7 bases and at J to 1 base, leaving 6 bases not matched to a gene. The CDR3 spans 15 residues. Germline CDR1 and CDR2: LNHDA and SQIVND (reference sequence).

The rearrangement links TRBV11-2 to TRBJ2-3; weak D call: TRBD1 (5 bases). This CDR3 region has 16 residues. V was shortened by 2 bases and J by 3 bases, with 15 bases between the two germline ends. CDR1 and CDR2 (germline): SGHAT, FQNNGV. The CDR3 loop is CASSLLQGIGTDTQYF. CDR3 sequence (DNA): TGTGCCAGCAGCTTACTCCAGGGTATAGGGACAGATACGCAGTATTTT.

The V call is TRBV5-6, the J call TRBJ2-3; 10 positions agree with TRBD2. Germline lookup yields CDR1 SGHDT and CDR2 YYEEEE. V lost 3 bases, J lost 1 base, and 5 bases stayed unmatched. The CDR3 is 16 residues long. The CDR3 sequence is CASSYGLAVGTDTQYF. CDR3 coding DNA: TGTGCCAGCAGCTACGGACTAGCGGTCGGCACAGATACGCAGTATTTT.

The J gene is TRBJ2-2, the V gene TRBV29-1; 9 bases line up with TRBD2. Germline lookup yields CDR1 SQVTM and CDR2 ANQGSEA. V lost 0 bases, J lost 6 bases, and 5 bases stayed unmatched. The CDR3 consists of 15 residues. The DNA of the CDR3 is TGCAGCGTTGAAGATGGTAGCGGGAGACCCGGGGAGCTGTTTTTT. It is translated as CSVEDGSGRPGELFF.

This chain uses TRBV25-1 with TRBJ2-7, with TRBD2 as a possible D gene (5 bases). Germline V CDR1 and CDR2: MGHDK, SYGVNS. This CDR3 is built from 15 residues. The V end lost 3 bases, the J end lost 0 bases, and 12 bases lay between the germline ends. The CDR3 here is CASSDPRGSSYEQYF. The CDR3 DNA sequence: TGTGCCAGCAGTGATCCCCGGGGTAGCTCCTACGAGCAGTACTTC.

The rearrangement links TRBV28 to TRBJ2-2; 8 bases are a match to TRBD2. CDR1 is MDHEN and CDR2 is SYDVKM in the germline V gene. CDR3 length equals 14 residues. CDR3 DNA: TGTGCGAGGGTAGCGGGGCCGAACACCGGGGAGCTGTTTTTT. Translated: CARVAGPNTGELFF.